This T cell receptor beta chain came from a study of shared clonotypes between healthy human individuals. Trimming removed 1 base at V and 0 bases at J, with 10 bases between. The germline V gene encodes CDR1 SEHNR and CDR2 FQNEAQ (reference sequence). The CDR3 sequence is 15 residues long. In regard to this clone: Its matching antigen is unknown.

The assay was immunoSEQ multiplex PCR, and TCRdb's table has in-frame clones only and misses some. Here the sample spans millions of clones, around 95% being singletons. Study results and limitations: Non-shared clonotypes were found to have lower generation probabilities than the clonotypes that were shared by all four of the sorted-subset donors.

The source is a man between 18 and 35 years old in good health. This chain connects TRBV7-9 to TRBJ2-7, with D perhaps TRBD2 (6 bases). Material: naive CD4+ T cells sorted from blood. The sample's subset: CD45RA+ positively selected. CDR3 nucleotide sequence: TGTGCCAGCAGCTTAGATGGACTAAACTCCTACGAGCAGTACTTC. Translation: CASSLDGLNSYEQYF.